This T cell receptor beta chain was sequenced for a study of T cell responses to AZD1222 COVID-19 vaccine (dated by TCRdb to 2020 to 2022). With regard to the full study: A total of 230 or so trial participants underwent TCR sequencing, of whom some 210 received two doses of AZD1222 and about 26 received two doses of the MenACWY control vaccine. Trial participants were enrolled into age subgroups of 18-55, 56-69 and 70-plus years, which contained approximately 150, 30 and 60 TCR-sequenced participants, respectively. Overall results and qualifications from the work: The whole spike protein was spanned by vaccine-associated CD4 TCRs, and dominant responses were seen in regions 160-218 and 743-854. Conclusions about previously exposed vaccinees are limited because only 5 or 6 AZD1222 recipients were SARS-CoV-2 seropositive at baseline. After two AZD1222 doses, spike-specific TCR breadth and depth were significantly higher than at day 0 and than in MenACWY recipients. The 56-69-year group was small, and its depth increase did not reach significance, likely because of low power. Because no day 14 peak-response samples were available, the repertoires could be characterized only after the peak T cell response. Epitopes outside the regions mutated in the B.1.351 and B.1.1.7 variants were reportedly recognized by nearly half of the unique spike-specific TCRs. Participants were mostly white British and included more females than males, and it was suggested by the authors that clonal diversity may have been underestimated.

Trimming accounts for 1 base at V and 6 bases at J, while the number of junction bases matched to no gene is 9. Looking up the germline V gene (reference sequence) yields CDR1 WNHNN and CDR2 SYGVQD. The CDR3 covers 17 residues, taking in both the cysteine and the phenylalanine. The sequence is cut down to CDR3 DNA, 51 bases in frame from base 1. This clone was detected once. There is no known antigen for this receptor. No base qualities exist here, and no much larger clone lies one base off it. The CDR3 regions of human TCRbeta chains were analyzed by immunosequencing. Concerning the study's data processing: TCRs in the repertoires were matched against a reference library of SARS-CoV-2-specific TCRs that had been generated with the MIRA antigen-specificity platform. Breadth was defined as the fraction of unique TCRs that were SARS-CoV-2-associated. Depth was defined as the fraction of total T cells that were SARS-CoV-2-associated. Using the MIRA data, each spike-specific TCR was mapped to the spike region that the TCR reacts to and placed in a CD4 or CD8 class. Log10-transformed breadth and depth values were compared by one-way ANOVA with Sidak's multiple comparisons tests. Drawn from immuneACCESS, this table holds only the in-frame rearrangements with V and J called that TCRdb kept. Clones are partly lost; checked studies trace under half to an unresolved V gene and leave the rest unexplained. D and trimming were read from the DNA, whereas the V and J calls and clone size are those reported in that table. In all, the sample holds about 180,000 clones, and 85% to 95% of those were seen once. The top ten hold around 1.5% of the sample.

Taken with the paper, the label for time point translates to: about 28 days (+/-7) after the second vaccine dose. AZD1222 recipients whose second dose came at about 4 weeks and those whose second dose came at about 12 weeks were combined into one group, since spike-specific TCR depth and breadth did not differ between the two schedules. Samples from vaccinated people were obtained from the UK trials COV001 and COV002, which included a single-blind randomized controlled phase 2/3 trial of AZD1222 (ChAdOx1 nCoV-19) in healthy adults. For TCRbeta chain sequencing, PBMC samples from trial participants were taken at day 0 and at day 28 after the second dose.

This specimen was peripheral blood, taken 28 days after the second AZD1222 dose. This receptor was identified in an adult who received the AZD1222 COVID-19 vaccine. The chain is assembled from TRBV10-1 and TRBJ1-5, with TRBD1 matching 10 junction bases. The sequence in DNA is TGCGCCAGCAGTGAGTGTTGCCGACAGGGGGCGGTTCAGCCCCAGCATTTT. The translation is CASSECCRQGAVQPQHF.